Sequencing of this T cell receptor (beta chain) was carried out in a study of memory CD4+ T cells and cytomegalovirus serostatus. About the research overall: Donors were healthy Belgian adults, 8 to 10 CMV seropositive and some 24 seronegative.

Single viable CD3+CD4+CD8-CD45RO+ cells were sorted as the memory CD4+ T cells. Original processing notes: Out-of-frame sequences were removed, leaving some 2 million distinct TCRbeta sequences. The method was immunoSEQ multiplex PCR; TCRdb's version includes in-frame clones alone and lacks a portion of them. V and J calls and clone size follow that table, whereas D and trimming were derived from the DNA. Here the sample spans 50,000 to 65,000 clones, 60% to 75% being singletons. The germline gives CDR1 MNHEY, CDR2 SMNVEV (reference sequence). V trimming: 5 bases; J trimming: 7 bases; junction bases outside the gene matches: 11. This CDR3 is built from 15 residues.

The clonotype was recovered from an adult in good health and CMV-seropositive. Material for sequencing was memory CD4+ T cells from blood. The chain employs TRBV27 and TRBJ1-2; 9 positions agree with TRBD1. The CDR3 protein is CASSLQGAGRGGYTF. The CDR3 nucleotides read TGTGCCAGCAGTCTACAGGGGGCCGGGAGGGGTGGCTACACCTTC.